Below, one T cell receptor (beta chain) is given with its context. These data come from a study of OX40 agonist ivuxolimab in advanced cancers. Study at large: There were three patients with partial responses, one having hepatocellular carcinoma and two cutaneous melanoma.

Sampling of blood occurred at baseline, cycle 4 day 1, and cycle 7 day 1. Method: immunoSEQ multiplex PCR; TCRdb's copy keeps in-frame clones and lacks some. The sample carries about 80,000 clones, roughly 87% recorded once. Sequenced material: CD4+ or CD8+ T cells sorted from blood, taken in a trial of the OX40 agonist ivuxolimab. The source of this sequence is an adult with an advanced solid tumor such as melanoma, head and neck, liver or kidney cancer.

The CDR3 DNA is TGTGCCAGCAGCACAGATAGGAGTAGGCAGACCCAGTACTTC. Translating gives CASSTDRSRQTQYF. V and J are TRBV7-9 and TRBJ2-5, with D unclear. From germline, CDR1 is SEHNR and CDR2 FQNEAQ (reference sequence). This CDR3 spans 14 amino acids. Trimming pared 5 bases from V and 6 bases from J, leaving 16 bases between.